The present T cell receptor (beta chain) was sequenced within a study of post-analysis software for immune sequencing data. General study points: Roughly 5 TRBV segments occurring more often in patients than controls included TRBV5-6, TRBV5-1 and TRBV20-1.

This clonotype was recorded a few times. Its antigen is as yet unknown. The V gene lost 3 bases and the J gene lost 5 bases, with 5 bases spanning the gap. Germline V gene lookup returns CDR1 SQVTM and CDR2 ANQGSEA. The CDR3 has 11 amino acids. Unique molecular identifiers were present in the TCR beta cDNA libraries. TCRdb passed the PCR reads through MiXCR, listing each CDR3 protein once. The sample lists about 500,000 distinct CDR3 sequences; roughly 45% were seen once. The V and J genes are TRBV29-1 and TRBJ2-1; D unresolved. The sequencing sample was made of blood. This TCR came from a girl between 10 and 17 years old with multiple sclerosis. CDR3 coding DNA: TGCAGCGTTGACAATGACAATGAGCAGTTCTTC. Translated, it gives CSVDNDNEQFF.